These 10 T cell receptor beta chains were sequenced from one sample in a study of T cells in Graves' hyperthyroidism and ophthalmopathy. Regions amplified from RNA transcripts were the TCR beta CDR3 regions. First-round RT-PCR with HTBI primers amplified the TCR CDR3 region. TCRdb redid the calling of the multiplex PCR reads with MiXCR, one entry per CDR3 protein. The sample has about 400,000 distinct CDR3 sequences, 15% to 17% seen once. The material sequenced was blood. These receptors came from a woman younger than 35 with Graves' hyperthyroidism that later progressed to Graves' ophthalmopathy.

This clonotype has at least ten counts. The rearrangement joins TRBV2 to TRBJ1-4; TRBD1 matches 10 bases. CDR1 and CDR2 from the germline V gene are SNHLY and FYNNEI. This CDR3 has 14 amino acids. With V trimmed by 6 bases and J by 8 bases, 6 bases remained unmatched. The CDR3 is CASRGTGVLEKLFF. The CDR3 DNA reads TGTGCCAGCAGGGGGACAGGGGTACTAGAAAAACTGTTTTTT.

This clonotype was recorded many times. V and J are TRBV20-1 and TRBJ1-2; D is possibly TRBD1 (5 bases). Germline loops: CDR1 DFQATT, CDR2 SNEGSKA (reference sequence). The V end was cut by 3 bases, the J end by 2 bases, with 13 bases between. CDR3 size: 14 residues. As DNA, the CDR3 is TGCAGTGCTAGCGGGACTCATTTAAACTATGGCTACACCTTC. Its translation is CSASGTHLNYGYTF.

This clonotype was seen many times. CDR3 protein: CASSTSGTRDTGELFF. The DNA for the CDR3 is TGTGCCAGCAGCACATCCGGGACTAGGGACACCGGGGAGCTGTTTTTT. The chain couples TRBV7-9 to TRBJ2-2; 8 bases fit TRBD2. The CDR3 contains 16 residues. Germline V lookup: CDR1 SEHNR, CDR2 FQNEAQ (reference sequence). V trimming: 5 bases; J trimming: 3 bases; junction bases outside the gene matches: 8.

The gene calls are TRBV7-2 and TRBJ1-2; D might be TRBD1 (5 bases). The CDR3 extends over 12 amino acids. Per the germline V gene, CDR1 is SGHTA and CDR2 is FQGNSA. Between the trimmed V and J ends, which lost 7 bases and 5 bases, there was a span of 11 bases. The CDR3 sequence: CASKDREYGYTF. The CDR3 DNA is TGTGCCAGCAAAGACAGAGAATATGGCTACACCTTC.

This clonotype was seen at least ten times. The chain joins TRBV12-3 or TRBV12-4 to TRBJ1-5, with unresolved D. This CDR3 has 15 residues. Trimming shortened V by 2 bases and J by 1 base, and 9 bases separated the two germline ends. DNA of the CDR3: TGTGCCAGCAGTTTACAGAGACGGAGCAATCAGCCCCAGCATTTT. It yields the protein CASSLQRRSNQPQHF.

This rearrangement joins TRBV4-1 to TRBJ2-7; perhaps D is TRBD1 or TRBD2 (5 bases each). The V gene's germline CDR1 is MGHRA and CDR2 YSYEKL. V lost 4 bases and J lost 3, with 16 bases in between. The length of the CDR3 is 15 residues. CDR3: CASSPLLDSGYEQYF. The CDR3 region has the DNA TGCGCCAGCAGCCCACTTCTCGACAGCGGCTACGAGCAGTACTTC.

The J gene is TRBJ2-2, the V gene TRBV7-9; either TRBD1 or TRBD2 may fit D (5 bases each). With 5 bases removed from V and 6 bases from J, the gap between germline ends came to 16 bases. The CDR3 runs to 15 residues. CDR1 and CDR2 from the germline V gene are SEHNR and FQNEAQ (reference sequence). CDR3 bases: TGTGCCAGCAGCCCCCACTTGCAGGGAGCCGGGGAGCTGTTTTTT. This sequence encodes CASSPHLQGAGELFF.

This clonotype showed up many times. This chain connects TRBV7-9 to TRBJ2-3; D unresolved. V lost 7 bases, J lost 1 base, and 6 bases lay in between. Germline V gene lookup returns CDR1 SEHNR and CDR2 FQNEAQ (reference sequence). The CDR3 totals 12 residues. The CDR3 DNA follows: TGTGCCAGCACCCAAGGCACAGATACGCAGTATTTT. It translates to CASTQGTDTQYF. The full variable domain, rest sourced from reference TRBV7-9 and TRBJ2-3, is DTGVSQNPRHKITKRGQNVTFRCDPISEHNRLYWYRQTLGQGPEFLTYFQNEAQLEKSRLLSDRFSAERPKGSFSTLEIQRTEQGDSAMYLCASTQGTDTQYFGPGTRLTVL.

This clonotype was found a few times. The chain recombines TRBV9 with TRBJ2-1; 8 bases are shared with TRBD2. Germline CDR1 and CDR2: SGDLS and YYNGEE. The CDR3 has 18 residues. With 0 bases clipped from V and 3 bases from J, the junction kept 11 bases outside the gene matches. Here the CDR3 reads CASSVAGTGGAHYNEQFF. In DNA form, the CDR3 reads TGTGCCAGCAGCGTAGCTGGGACGGGGGGGGCCCACTACAATGAGCAGTTCTTC.

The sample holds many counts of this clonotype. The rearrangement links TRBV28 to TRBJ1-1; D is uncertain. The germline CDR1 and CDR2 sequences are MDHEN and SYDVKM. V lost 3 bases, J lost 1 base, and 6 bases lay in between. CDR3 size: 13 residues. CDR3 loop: CASSFFANTEAFF. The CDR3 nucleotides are TGTGCCAGCAGTTTTTTTGCGAACACTGAAGCTTTCTTT.